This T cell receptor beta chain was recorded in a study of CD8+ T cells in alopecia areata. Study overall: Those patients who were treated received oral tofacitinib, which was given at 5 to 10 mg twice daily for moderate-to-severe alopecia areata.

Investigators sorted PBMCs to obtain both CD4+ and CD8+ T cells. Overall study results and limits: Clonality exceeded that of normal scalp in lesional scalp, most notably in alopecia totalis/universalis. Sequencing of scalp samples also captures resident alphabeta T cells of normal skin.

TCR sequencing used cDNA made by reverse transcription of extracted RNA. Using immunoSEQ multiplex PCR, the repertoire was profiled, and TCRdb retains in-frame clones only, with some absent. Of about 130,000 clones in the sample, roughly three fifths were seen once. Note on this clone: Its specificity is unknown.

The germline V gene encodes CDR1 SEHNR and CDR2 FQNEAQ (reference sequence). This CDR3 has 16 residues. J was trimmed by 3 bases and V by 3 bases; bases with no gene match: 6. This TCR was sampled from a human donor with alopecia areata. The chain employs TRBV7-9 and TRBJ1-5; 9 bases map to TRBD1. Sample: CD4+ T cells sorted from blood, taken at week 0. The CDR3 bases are TGTGCCAGCAGCTTGGGGACAGGGCCCACCAATCAGCCCCAGCATTTT. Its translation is CASSLGTGPTNQPQHF.